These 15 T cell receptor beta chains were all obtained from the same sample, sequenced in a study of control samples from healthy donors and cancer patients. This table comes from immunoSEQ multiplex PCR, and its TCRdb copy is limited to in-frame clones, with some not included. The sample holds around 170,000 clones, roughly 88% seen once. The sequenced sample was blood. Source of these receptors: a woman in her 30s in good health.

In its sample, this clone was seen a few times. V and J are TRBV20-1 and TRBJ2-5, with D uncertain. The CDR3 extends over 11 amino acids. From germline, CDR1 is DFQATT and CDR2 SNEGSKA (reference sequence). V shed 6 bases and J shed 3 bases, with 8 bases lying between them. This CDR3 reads CSATTKETQYF. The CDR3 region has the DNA TGCAGTGCGACAACAAAAGAGACCCAGTACTTC.

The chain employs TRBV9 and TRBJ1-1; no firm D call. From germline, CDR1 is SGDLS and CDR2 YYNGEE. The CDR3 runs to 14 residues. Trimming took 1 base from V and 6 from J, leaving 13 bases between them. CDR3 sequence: CASSVTWAEAEAFF. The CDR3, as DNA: TGTGCCAGCAGCGTAACGTGGGCCGAGGCTGAAGCTTTCTTT.

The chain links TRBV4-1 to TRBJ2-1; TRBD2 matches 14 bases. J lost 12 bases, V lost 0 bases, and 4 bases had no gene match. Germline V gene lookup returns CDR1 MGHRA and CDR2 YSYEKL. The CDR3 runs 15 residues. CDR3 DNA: TGCGCCAGCAGCCAAGAGTCGACTAGCGGGAGGGGGCAGTTCTTC. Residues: CASSQESTSGRGQFF.

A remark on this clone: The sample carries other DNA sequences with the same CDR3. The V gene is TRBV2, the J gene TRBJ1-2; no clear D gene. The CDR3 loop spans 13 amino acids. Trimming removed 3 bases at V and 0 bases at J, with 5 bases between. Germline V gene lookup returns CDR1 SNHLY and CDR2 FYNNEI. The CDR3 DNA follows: TGTGCCAGCAGTGAGTCAGCTAACTATGGCTACACCTTC. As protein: CASSESANYGYTF.

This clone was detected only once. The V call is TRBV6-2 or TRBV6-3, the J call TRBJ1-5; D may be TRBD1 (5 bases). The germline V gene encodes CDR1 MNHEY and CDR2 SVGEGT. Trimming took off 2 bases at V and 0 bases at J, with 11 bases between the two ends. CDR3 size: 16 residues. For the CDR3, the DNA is TGTGCCAGCAGTTACGCAGGGTTTTATAGCAATCAGCCCCAGCATTTT. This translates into CASSYAGFYSNQPQHF.

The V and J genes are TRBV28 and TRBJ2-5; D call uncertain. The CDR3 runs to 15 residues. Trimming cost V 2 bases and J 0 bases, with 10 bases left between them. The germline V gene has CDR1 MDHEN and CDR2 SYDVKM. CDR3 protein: CASSLGNSNQETQYF. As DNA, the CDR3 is TGTGCCAGCAGTTTAGGGAACTCTAACCAAGAGACCCAGTACTTC.

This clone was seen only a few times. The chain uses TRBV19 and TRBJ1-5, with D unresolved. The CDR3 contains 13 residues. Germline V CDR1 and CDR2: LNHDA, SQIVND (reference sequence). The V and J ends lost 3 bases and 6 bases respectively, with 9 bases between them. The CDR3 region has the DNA TGTGCCAGTAGTATTGCGGTAAGTCAGCCCCAGCATTTT. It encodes CASSIAVSQPQHF.

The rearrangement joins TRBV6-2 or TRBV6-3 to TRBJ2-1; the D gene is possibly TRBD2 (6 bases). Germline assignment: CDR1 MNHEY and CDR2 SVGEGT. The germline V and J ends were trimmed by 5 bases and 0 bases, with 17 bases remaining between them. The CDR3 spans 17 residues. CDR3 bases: TGTGCCAGCAGTCCGCCTCGACTAGAAAACTCCTACAATGAGCAGTTCTTC. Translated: CASSPPRLENSYNEQFF.

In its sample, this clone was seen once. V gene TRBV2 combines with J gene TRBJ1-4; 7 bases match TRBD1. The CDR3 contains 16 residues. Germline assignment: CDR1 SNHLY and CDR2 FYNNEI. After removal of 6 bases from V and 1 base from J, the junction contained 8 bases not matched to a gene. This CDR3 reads CASSRQGGITNEKLFF. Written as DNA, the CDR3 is TGTGCCAGCAGCCGACAGGGCGGGATAACTAATGAAAAACTGTTTTTT.

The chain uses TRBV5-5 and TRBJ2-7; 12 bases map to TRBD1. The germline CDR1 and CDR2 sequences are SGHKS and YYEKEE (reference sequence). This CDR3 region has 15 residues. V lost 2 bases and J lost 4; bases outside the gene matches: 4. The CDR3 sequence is CASSLEGQGAYEQYF. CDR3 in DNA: TGTGCCAGCAGCTTAGAGGGACAGGGGGCTTACGAGCAGTACTTC.

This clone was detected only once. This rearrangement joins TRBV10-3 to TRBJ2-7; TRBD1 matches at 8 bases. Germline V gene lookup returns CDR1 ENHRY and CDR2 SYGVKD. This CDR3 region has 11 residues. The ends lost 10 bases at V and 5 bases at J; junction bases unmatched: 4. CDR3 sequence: CATQTGDEQYF. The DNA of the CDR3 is TGTGCCACCCAGACAGGGGACGAGCAGTACTTC.

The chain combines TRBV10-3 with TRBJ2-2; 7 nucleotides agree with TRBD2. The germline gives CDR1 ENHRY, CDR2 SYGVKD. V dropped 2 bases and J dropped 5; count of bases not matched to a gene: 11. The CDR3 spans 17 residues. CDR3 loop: CAISEVWAGEGTGELFF. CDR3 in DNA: TGTGCCATCAGTGAGGTTTGGGCGGGAGAAGGAACCGGGGAGCTGTTTTTT.

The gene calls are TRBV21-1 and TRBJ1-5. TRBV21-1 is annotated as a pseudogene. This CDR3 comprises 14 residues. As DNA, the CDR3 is TGTGCCAGCAGCAAGTTAATCTGGAATCAGCCCCAGCATTTT. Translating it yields CASSKLIWNQPQHF.

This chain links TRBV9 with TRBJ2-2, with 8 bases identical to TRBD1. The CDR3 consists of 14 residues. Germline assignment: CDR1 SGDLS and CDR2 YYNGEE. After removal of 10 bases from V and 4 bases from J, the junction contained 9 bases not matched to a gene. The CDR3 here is CAGQGPSVTGELFF. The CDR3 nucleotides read TGTGCCGGACAGGGACCATCTGTCACCGGGGAGCTGTTTTTT.

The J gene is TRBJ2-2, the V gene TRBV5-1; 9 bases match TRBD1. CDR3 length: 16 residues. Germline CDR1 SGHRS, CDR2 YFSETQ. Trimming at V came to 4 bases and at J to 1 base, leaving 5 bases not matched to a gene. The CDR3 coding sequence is TGCGCCAGCAGCCATACAGGGGGCCAGAACACCGGGGAGCTGTTTTTT. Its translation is CASSHTGGQNTGELFF.